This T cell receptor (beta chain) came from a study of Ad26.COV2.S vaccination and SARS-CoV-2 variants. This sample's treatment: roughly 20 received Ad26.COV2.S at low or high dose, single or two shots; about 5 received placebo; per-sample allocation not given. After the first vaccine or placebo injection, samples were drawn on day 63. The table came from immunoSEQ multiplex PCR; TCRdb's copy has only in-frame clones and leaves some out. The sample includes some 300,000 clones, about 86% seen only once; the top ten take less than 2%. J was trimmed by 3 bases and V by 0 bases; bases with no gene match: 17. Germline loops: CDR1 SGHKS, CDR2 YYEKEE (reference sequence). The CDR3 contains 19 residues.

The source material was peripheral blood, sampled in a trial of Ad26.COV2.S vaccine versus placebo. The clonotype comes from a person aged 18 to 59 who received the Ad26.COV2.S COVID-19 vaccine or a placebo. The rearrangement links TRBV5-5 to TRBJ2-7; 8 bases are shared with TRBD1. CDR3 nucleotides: TGTGCCAGCAGCTTGGCCGGCAGGGGGCGACCCACTTTCTTCTACGAGCAGTACTTC. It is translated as CASSLAGRGRPTFFYEQYF. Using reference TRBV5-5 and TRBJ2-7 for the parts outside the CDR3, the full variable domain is DAGVTQSPTHLIKTRGQQVTLRCSPISGHKSVSWYQQVLGQGPQFIFQYYEKEERGRGNFPDRFSARQFPNYSSELNVNALLLGDSALYLCASSLAGRGRPTFFYEQYFGPGTRLTVT.